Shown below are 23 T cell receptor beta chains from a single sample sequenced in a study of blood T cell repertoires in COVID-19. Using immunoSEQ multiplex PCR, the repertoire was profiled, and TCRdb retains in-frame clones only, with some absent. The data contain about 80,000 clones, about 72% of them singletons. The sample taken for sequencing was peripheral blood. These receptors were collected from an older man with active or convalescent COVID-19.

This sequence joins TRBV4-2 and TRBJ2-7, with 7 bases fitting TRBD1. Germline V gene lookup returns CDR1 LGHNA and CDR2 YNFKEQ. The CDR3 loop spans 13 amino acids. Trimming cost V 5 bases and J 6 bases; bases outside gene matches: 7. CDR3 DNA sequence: TGTGCCAGCAGCTCCGGATCAGGGGGCGAGCAGTACTTC. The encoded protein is CASSSGSGGEQYF.

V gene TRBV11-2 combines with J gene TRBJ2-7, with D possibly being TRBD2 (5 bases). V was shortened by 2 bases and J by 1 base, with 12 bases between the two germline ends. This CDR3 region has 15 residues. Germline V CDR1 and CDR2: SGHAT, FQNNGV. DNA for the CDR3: TGTGCCAGCAGCTTACCGGGGAGCCTGTCCTACGAGCAGTACTTC. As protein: CASSLPGSLSYEQYF.

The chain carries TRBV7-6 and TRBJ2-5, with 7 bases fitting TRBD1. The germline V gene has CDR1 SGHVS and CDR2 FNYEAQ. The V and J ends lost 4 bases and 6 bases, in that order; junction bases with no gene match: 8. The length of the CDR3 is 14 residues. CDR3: CASSSVDRWQTQYF. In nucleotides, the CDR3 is TGTGCCAGCAGCTCCGTGGACAGGTGGCAGACCCAGTACTTC.

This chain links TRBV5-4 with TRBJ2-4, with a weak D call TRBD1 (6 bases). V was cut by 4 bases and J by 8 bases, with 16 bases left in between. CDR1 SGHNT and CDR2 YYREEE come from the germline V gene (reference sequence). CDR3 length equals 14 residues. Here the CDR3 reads CASSPGTLVDIQYF. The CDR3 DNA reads TGTGCCAGCAGCCCCGGGACATTGGTGGACATTCAGTACTTC.

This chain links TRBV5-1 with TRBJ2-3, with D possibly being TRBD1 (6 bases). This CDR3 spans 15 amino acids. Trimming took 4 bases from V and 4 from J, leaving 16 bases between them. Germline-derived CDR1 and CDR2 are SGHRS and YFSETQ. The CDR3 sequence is CASSPGQFGPDTQYF. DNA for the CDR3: TGCGCCAGCAGCCCGGGACAATTCGGGCCAGATACGCAGTATTTT.

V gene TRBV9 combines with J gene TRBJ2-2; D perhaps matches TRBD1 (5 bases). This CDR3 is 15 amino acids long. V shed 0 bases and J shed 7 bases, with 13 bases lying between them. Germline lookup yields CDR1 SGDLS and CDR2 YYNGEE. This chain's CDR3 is CASSVAVGPVGELFF. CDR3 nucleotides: TGTGCCAGCAGCGTAGCTGTGGGGCCCGTCGGGGAGCTGTTTTTT.

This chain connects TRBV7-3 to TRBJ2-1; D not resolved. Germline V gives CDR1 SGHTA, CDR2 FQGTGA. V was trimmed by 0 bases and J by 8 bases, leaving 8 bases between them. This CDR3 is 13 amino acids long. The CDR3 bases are TGTGCCAGCAGCTTAACTAGTACCCATGAGCAGTTCTTC. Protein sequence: CASSLTSTHEQFF.

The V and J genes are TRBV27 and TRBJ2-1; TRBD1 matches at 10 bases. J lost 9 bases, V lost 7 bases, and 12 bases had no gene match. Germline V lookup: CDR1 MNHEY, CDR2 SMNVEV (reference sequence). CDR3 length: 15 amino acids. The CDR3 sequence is CASNPGTGELGEQFF. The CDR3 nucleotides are TGTGCCAGCAACCCCGGGACAGGGGAGCTGGGTGAGCAGTTCTTC.

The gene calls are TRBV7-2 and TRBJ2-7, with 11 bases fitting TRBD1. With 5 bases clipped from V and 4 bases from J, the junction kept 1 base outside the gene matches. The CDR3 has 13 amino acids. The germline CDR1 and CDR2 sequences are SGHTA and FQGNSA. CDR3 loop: CASSRDRGYEQYF. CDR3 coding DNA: TGTGCCAGCAGCCGGGACAGGGGGTACGAGCAGTACTTC.

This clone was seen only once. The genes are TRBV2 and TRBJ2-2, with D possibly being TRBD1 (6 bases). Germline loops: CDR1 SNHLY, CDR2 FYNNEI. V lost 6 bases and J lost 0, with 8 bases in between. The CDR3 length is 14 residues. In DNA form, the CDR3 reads TGTGCCAGCAGGGACAGAGCGAACACCGGGGAGCTGTTTTTT. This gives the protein CASRDRANTGELFF. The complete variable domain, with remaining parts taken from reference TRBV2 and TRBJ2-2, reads EPEVTQTPSHQVTQMGQEVILRCVPISNHLYFYWYRQILGQKVEFLVSFYNNEISEKSEIFDDQFSVERPDGSNFTLKIRSTKLEDSAMYFCASRDRANTGELFFGEGSRLTVL.

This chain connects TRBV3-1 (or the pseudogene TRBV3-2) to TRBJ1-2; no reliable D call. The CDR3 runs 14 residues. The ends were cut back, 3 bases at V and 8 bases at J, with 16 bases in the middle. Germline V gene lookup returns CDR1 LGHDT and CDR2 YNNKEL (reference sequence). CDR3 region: CASSQTDGTGGYTF. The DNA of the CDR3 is TGTGCCAGCAGCCAGACGGACGGCACGGGGGGCTACACCTTC.

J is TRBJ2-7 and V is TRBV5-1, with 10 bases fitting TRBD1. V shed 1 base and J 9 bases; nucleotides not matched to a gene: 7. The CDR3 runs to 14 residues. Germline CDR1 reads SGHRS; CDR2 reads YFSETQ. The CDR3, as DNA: TGCGCCAGCAGCTTGACGGGACAGGGGATTTCGCAGTACTTC. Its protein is CASSLTGQGISQYF.

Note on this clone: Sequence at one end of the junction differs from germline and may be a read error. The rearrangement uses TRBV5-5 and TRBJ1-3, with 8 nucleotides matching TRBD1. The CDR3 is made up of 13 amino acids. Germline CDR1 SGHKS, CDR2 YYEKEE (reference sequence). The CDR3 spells CASSFDRGWAGDF. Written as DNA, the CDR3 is TGTGCCAGCAGCTTCGACAGGGGATGGGCGGGGGATTTT.

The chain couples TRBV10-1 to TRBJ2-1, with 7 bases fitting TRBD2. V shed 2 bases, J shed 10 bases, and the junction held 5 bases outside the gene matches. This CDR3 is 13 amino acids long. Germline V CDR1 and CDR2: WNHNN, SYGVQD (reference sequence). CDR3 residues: CASSENWEGEQFF. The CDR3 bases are TGCGCCAGCAGTGAGAACTGGGAGGGCGAGCAGTTCTTC.

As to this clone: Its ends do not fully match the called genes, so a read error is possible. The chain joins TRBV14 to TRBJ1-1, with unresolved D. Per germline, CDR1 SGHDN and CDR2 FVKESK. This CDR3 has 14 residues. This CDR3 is CASIQSSRGTEAFF. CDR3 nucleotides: TGTGCCAGCATCCAAAGTTCCAGAGGCACTGAAGCTTTCTTT.

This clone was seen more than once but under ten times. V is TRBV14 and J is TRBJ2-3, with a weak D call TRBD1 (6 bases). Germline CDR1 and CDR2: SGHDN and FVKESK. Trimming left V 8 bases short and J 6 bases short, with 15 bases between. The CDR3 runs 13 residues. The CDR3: CASLGQPYDTQYF. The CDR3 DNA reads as TGTGCCAGCCTGGGACAACCCTACGATACGCAGTATTTT.

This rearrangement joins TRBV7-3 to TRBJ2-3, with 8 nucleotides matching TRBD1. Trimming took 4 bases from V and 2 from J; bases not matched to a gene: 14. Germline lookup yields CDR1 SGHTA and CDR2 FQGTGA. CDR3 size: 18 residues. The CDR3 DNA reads TGTGCCAGCAGCTGGAATGCCTGGGACAGGAGAAACACAGATACGCAGTATTTT. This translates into CASSWNAWDRRNTDTQYF.

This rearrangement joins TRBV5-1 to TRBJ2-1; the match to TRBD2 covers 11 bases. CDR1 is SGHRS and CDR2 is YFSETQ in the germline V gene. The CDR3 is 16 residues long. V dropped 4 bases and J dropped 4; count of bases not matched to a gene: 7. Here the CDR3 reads CASSVTTSGKYNEQFF. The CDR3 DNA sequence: TGCGCCAGCAGCGTTACGACTAGCGGGAAGTACAATGAGCAGTTCTTC.

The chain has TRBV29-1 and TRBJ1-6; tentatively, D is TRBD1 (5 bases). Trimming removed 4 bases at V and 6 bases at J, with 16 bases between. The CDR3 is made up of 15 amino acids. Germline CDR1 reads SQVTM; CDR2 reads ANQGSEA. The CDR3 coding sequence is TGCAGCGTTGTCGGCCGACAGCGCTTTAATTCACCCCTCCACTTT. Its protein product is CSVVGRQRFNSPLHF.

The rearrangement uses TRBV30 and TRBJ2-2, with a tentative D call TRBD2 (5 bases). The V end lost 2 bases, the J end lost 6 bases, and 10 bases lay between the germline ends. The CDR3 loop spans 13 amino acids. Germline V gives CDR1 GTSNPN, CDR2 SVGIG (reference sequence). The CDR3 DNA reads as TGTGCCTGGAGTCGGCAGGAGGCCGGGGAGCTGTTTTTT. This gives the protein CAWSRQEAGELFF.

The CDR3 sequence is CASSPGLHGNTIYF. The CDR3, as DNA: TGTGCCAGCTCTCCAGGACTACATGGAAACACCATATATTTT. V usage is TRBV27 and J usage is TRBJ1-3; D gene ambiguous. The CDR3 is made up of 14 amino acids. Trimming stripped 8 bases from V and 3 bases from J, with 14 bases between. CDR1 MNHEY and CDR2 SMNVEV come from the germline V gene (reference sequence).

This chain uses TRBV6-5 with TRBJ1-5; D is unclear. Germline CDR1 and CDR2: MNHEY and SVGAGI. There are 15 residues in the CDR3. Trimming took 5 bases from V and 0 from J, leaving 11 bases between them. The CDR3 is CASSMTIYSNQPQHF. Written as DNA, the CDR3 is TGTGCCAGCAGTATGACAATCTATAGCAATCAGCCCCAGCATTTT.

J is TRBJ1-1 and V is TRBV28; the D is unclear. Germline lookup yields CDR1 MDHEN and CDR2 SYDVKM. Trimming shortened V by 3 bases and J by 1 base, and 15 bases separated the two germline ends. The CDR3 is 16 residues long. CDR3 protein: CASSFSWSDQNTEAFF. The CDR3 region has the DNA TGTGCCAGCAGTTTTAGTTGGAGCGATCAGAACACTGAAGCTTTCTTT.